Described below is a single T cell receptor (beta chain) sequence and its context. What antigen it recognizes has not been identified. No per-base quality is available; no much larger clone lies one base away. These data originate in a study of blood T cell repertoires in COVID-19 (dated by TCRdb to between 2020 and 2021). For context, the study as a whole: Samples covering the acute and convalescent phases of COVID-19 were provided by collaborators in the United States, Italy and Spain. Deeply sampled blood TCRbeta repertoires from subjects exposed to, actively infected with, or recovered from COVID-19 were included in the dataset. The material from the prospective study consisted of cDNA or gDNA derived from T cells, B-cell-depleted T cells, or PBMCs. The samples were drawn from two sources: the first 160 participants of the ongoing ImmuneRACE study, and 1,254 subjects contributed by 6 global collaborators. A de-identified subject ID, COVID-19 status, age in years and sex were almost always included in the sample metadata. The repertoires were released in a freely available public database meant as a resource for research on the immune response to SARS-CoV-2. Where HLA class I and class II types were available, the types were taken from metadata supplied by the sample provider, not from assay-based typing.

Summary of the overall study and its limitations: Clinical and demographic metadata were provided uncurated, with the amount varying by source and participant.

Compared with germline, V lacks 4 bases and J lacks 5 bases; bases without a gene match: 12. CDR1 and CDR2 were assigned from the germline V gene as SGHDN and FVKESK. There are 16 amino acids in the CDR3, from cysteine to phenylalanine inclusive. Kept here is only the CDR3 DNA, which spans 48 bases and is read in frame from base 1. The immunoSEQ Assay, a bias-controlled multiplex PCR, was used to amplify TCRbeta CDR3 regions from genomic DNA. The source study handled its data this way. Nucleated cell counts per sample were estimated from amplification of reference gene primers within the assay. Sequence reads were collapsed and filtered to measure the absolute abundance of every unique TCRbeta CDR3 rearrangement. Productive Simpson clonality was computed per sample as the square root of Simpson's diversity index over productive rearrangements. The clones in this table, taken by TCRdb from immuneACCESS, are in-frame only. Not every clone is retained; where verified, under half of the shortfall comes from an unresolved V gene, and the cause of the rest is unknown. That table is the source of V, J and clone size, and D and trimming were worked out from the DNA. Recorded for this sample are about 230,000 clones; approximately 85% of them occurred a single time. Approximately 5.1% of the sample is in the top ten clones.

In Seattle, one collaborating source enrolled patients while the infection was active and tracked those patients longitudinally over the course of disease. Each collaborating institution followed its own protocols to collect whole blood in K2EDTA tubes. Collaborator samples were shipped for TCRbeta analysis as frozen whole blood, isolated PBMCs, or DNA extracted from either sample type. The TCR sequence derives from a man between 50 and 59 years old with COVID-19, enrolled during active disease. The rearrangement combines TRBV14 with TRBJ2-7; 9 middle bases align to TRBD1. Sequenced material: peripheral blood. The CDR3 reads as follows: CASSRLTGTGRNEQYF. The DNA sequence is TGTGCCAGCAGCCGACTAACCGGGACAGGGAGGAACGAGCAGTACTTC.